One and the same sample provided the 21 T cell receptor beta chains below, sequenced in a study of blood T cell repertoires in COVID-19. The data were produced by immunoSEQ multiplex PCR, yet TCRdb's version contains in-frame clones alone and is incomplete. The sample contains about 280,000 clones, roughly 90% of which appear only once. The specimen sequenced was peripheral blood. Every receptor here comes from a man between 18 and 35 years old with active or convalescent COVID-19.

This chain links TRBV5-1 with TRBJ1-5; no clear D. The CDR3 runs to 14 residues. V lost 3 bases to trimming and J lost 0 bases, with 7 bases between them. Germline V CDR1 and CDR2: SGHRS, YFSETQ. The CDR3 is CASSSGISNQPQHF. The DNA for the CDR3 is TGCGCCAGCAGCTCGGGAATTAGCAATCAGCCCCAGCATTTT.

The CDR3 protein is CSARAGTGTVNEQFF. The CDR3 DNA sequence: TGCAGCGCTAGGGCCGGGACAGGGACCGTGAATGAGCAGTTCTTC. This chain uses TRBV29-1 with TRBJ2-1; the match to TRBD1 covers 9 bases. The J segment lost 7 bases and the V segment lost 7 bases, leaving 14 bases of the junction unmatched. CDR1 SQVTM and CDR2 ANQGSEA come from the germline V gene. The CDR3 totals 15 residues.

The CDR3 DNA reads TGTGCCAGCAGTTCGTGGAGGGGCAGGAGCTCCTACGAGCAGTACTTC. This codes for CASSSWRGRSSYEQYF. The gene calls are TRBV7-9 and TRBJ2-7, with D maybe TRBD2 (6 bases). V lost 6 bases to trimming and J lost 0 bases, with 18 bases between them. Germline V CDR1 and CDR2: SEHNR, FQNEAQ (reference sequence). The CDR3 spans 16 residues.

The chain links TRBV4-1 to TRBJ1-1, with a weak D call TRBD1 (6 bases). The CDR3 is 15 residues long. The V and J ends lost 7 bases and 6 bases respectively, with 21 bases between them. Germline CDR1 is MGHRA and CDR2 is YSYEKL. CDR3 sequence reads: CASNDIGGYIAEAFF. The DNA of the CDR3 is TGCGCCAGCAACGACATAGGGGGTTACATCGCTGAAGCTTTCTTT.

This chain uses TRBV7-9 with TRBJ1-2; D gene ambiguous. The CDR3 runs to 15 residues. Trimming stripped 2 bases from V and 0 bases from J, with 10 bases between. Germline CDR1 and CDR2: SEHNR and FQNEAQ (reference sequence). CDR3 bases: TGTGCCAGCAGCTTACGCGGGCTAGCTAACTATGGCTACACCTTC. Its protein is CASSLRGLANYGYTF.

The CDR3 bases are TGTGCCAGCAGTGCGGTAGGGGTTGGTGCGTCAACATCAAAGTATGGCTACACCTTC. It specifies CASSAVGVGASTSKYGYTF. The rearrangement uses TRBV2 and TRBJ1-2; D is perhaps TRBD1 (5 bases). This CDR3 is 19 amino acids long. Germline V gene lookup returns CDR1 SNHLY and CDR2 FYNNEI. V lost 4 bases and J lost 5, with 29 bases in between.

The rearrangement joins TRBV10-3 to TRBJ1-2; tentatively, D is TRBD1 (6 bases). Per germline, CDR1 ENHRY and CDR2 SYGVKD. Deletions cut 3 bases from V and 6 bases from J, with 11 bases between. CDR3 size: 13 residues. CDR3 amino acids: CAISDPGVDGYTF. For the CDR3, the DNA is TGTGCCATCAGTGACCCAGGGGTTGATGGCTACACCTTC.

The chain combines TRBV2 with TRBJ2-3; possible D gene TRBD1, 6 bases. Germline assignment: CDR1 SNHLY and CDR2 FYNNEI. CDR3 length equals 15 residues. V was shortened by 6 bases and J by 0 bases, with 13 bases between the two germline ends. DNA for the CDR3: TGTGCCAGCAGGGCTGGACAGAAGAGCACAGATACGCAGTATTTT. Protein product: CASRAGQKSTDTQYF. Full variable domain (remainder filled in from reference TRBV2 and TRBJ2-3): EPEVTQTPSHQVTQMGQEVILRCVPISNHLYFYWYRQILGQKVEFLVSFYNNEISEKSEIFDDQFSVERPDGSNFTLKIRSTKLEDSAMYFCASRAGQKSTDTQYFGPGTRLTVL.

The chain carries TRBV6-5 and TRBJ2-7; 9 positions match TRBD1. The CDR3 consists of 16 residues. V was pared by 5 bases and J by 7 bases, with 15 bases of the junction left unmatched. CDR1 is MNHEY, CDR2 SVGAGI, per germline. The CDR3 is CASSHWQGQGRREQYF. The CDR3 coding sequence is TGTGCCAGCAGTCACTGGCAGGGACAGGGACGTAGGGAGCAGTACTTC.

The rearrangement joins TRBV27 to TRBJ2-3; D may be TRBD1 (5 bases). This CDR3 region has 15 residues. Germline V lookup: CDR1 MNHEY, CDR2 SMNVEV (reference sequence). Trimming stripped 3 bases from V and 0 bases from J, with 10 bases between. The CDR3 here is CASSFQGSSTDTQYF. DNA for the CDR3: TGTGCCAGCAGTTTCCAGGGTTCGAGCACAGATACGCAGTATTTT.

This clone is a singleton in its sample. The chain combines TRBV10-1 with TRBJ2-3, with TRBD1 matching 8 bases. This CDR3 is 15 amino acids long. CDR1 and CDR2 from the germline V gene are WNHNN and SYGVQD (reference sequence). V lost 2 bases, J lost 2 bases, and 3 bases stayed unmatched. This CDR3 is CASSEGTGSTDTQYF. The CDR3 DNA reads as TGCGCCAGCAGTGAGGGGACAGGATCCACAGATACGCAGTATTTT.

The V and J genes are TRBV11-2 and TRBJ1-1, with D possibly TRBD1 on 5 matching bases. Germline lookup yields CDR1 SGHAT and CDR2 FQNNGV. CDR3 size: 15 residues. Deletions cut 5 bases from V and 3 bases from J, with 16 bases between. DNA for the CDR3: TGTGCCAGCAGCCCCCTCACAGGTAGTTACACTGAAGCTTTCTTT. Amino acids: CASSPLTGSYTEAFF. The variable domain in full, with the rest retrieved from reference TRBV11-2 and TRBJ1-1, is EAGVAQSPRYKIIEKRQSVAFWCNPISGHATLYWYQQILGQGPKLLIQFQNNGVVDDSQLPKDRFSAERLKGVDSTLKIQPAKLEDSAVYLCASSPLTGSYTEAFFGQGTRLTVV.

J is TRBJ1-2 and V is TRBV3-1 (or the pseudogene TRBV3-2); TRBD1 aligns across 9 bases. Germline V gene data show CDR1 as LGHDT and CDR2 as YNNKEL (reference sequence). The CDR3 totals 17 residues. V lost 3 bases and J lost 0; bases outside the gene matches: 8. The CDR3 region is CASSQGQGIIANYGYTF. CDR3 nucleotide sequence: TGTGCCAGCAGCCAGGGACAGGGTATCATCGCTAACTATGGCTACACCTTC.

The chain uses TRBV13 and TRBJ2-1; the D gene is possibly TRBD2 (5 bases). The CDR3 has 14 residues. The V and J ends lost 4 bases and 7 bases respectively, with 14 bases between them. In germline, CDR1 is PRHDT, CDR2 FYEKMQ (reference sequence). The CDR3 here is CASSSPEGRNEQFF. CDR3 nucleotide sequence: TGTGCCAGCAGCTCCCCAGAGGGTAGGAATGAGCAGTTCTTC. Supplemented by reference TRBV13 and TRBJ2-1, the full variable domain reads AAGVIQSPRHLIKEKRETATLKCYPIPRHDTVYWYQQGPGQDPQFLISFYEKMQSDKGSIPDRFSAQQFSDYHSELNMSSLELGDSALYFCASSSPEGRNEQFFGPGTRLTVL.

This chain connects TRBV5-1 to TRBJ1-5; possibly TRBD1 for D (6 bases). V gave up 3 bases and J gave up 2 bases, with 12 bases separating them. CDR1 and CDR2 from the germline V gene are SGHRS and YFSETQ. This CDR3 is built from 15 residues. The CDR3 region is CASSWGGAGNQPQHF. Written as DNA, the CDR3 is TGCGCCAGCAGCTGGGGGGGCGCTGGCAATCAGCCCCAGCATTTT.

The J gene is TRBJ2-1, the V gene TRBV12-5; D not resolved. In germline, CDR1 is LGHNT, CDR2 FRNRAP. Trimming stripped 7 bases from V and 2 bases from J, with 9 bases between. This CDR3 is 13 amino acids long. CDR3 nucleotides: TGTGCTAGTGAAGAGCGAACCTACAATGAGCAGTTCTTC. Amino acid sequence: CASEERTYNEQFF.

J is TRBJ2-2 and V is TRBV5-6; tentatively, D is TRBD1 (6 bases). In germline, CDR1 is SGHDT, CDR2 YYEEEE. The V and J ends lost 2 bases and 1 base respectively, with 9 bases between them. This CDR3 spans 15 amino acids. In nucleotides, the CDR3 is TGTGCCAGCAGCTTAGTGGACAGGAACACCGGGGAGCTGTTTTTT. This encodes CASSLVDRNTGELFF.

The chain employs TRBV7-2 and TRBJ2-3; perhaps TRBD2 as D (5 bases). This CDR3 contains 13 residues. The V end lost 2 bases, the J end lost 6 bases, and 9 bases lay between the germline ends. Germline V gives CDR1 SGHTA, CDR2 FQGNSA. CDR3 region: CASSLNGGDTQYF. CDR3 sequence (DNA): TGTGCCAGCAGCTTAAATGGAGGTGATACGCAGTATTTT.

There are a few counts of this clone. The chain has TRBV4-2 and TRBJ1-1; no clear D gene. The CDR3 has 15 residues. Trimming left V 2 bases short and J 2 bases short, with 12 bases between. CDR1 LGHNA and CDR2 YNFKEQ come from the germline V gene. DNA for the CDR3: TGTGCCAGCAGCCAACCGAATCAGGCTAACACTGAAGCTTTCTTT. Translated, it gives CASSQPNQANTEAFF.

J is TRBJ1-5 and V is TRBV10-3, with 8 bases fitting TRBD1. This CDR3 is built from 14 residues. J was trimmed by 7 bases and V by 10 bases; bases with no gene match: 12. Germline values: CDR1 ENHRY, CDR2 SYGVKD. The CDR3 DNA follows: TGTGCCACCCGCCTGGCCAGGGGGCGACAGCCCCAGCATTTT. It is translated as CATRLARGRQPQHF.

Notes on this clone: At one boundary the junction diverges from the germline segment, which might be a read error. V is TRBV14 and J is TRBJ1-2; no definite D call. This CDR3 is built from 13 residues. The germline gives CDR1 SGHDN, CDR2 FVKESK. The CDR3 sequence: CASNQPGRWGYTF. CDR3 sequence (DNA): TGTGCCAGCAACCAACCAGGTCGGTGGGGCTACACCTTC.